A selection of T cell receptor beta chains follows, all from one sample in a study of blood T cells in healthy people across ages. TCRdb recomputed calls from the 5' RACE reads with MiXCR, one row per CDR3 protein. Of about 1,500,000 distinct CDR3 sequences in the sample, roughly 30% were seen once. Sequenced input: blood. Receptor source: a woman between 25 and 40 years old in good health. CDR3s include the opening cysteine and the closing phenylalanine or tryptophan. The D gene is left open where the match is weak. The size field is filled for only some rows; it gives once, few, many or a size class.

TRBV20-1	NA	few	TRBJ1-5	CSASLGGGNQPQHF	TGCAGTGCTAGTCTTGGGGGGGGCAATCAGCCCCAGCATTTT
TRBV4-1	NA	NA	TRBJ2-3	CASSQARPSTDTQYF	TGCGCCAGCAGCCAAGCCAGGCCTAGCACAGATACGCAGTATTTT
TRBV27	TRBD2	NA	TRBJ2-3	CASSPLGGVTDTQYF	TGTGCCAGCAGTCCCCTCGGGGGGGTAACAGATACGCAGTATTTT
TRBV4-3	NA	many	TRBJ2-7	CASSQEARTTYEQYF	TGCGCCAGCAGCCAAGAGGCCAGGACCACCTACGAGCAGTACTTC
TRBV6-5	NA	many	TRBJ1-2	CASSSDGRYGYTF	TGTGCCAGCAGTTCGGACGGGAGATATGGCTACACCTTC
TRBV4-3	NA	few	TRBJ2-1	CASSQGPKRDRYNEQFF	TGCGCCAGCAGCCAAGGCCCGAAGCGGGACAGATACAATGAGCAGTTCTTC
TRBV5-1	TRBD2	NA	TRBJ2-3	CASSTLAGGGNTQYF	TGCGCCAGCAGCACCCTAGCGGGAGGTGGAAATACGCAGTATTTT
TRBV6-2/TRBV6-3	NA	NA	TRBJ2-1	CASSPFTRNRFF	TGTGCCAGCAGTCCCTTTACGCGAAACAGGTTCTTC
TRBV5-1	NA	few	TRBJ2-3	CASSKADTRGTQYF	TGCGCCAGCAGTAAGGCCGATACCCGAGGTACGCAGTATTTT
TRBV12-3/TRBV12-4	NA	NA	TRBJ2-4	CASSQPPGALAKNIQYF	TGTGCCAGCAGCCAACCCCCAGGGGCTCTGGCCAAAAACATTCAGTACTTC
TRBV20-1	TRBD1	NA	TRBJ1-4	CSGDRNNEKLFF	TGCAGTGGGGACAGGAATAATGAAAAACTGTTTTTT
TRBV4-3	NA	NA	TRBJ1-1	CASSQQQGRTEAFF	TGCGCCAGCAGCCAACAGCAAGGGCGCACTGAAGCTTTCTTT
TRBV20-1	NA	few	TRBJ2-5	CSAPPAGQETQYF	TGCAGTGCCCCCCCCGCGGGGCAAGAGACCCAGTACTTC
TRBV10-3	TRBD1	NA	TRBJ1-2	CAISIGGPAGYTF	TGTGCCATCAGCATAGGGGGCCCGGCTGGCTACACCTTC
TRBV28	NA	NA	TRBJ2-2	CASSFSGAGTGELFF	TGTGCCAGCAGTTTCTCGGGGGCAGGCACCGGGGAGCTGTTTTTT
TRBV29-1	NA	many	TRBJ2-7	CSVESGVFQYF	TGCAGCGTTGAAAGCGGCGTGTTTCAGTACTTC
TRBV9	NA	NA	TRBJ2-7	CASSVANRDEQYF	TGTGCCAGCAGCGTAGCTAATAGGGACGAGCAGTACTTC
TRBV24-1	NA	few	TRBJ2-3	CATSDSAGRTDTQYF	TGTGCCACCAGTGATTCGGCAGGGCGCACAGATACGCAGTATTTT
TRBV15	NA	NA	TRBJ1-4	CATSTRKGGEKLFF	TGTGCCACCAGCACCCGTAAGGGGGGTGAAAAACTGTTTTTT
TRBV2	NA	NA	TRBJ2-3	CASSFGGWGGTDTQYF	TGTGCCAGCAGTTTCGGAGGGTGGGGTGGAACAGATACGCAGTATTTT
TRBV4-1	NA	NA	TRBJ2-3	CVSCRGGDTDTQYF	TGCGTCAGCTGCCGTGGGGGAGACACAGATACGCAGTATTTT
TRBV28	NA	NA	TRBJ2-7	CASSLLGAGTHYEQYF	TGTGCCAGCAGTTTATTGGGGGCCGGGACTCACTACGAGCAGTACTTC
TRBV6-2/TRBV6-3	NA	few	TRBJ2-5	CASSYSKWPETQYF	TGTGCCAGCAGTTACTCGAAGTGGCCAGAGACCCAGTACTTC
TRBV29-1	NA	NA	TRBJ2-1	CSTTTEMDEQFF	TGCAGCACAACCACCGAAATGGATGAGCAGTTCTTC
TRBV5-1	TRBD1	many	TRBJ2-7	CASSHGDRDTYEQYF	TGCGCCAGCAGCCACGGGGACAGGGATACCTACGAGCAGTACTTC
TRBV10-3	NA	few	TRBJ2-1	CAISESGQGEGLNEQFF	TGTGCCATCAGTGAGTCGGGACAAGGTGAGGGGCTCAATGAGCAGTTCTTC
TRBV7-2	TRBD1	NA	TRBJ2-1	CASSSWDRGNSNEQFF	TGTGCCAGCAGCTCTTGGGACAGGGGAAATAGCAATGAGCAGTTCTTC
TRBV5-1	TRBD1	few	TRBJ1-2	CASSLSTGQGVGYTF	TGCGCCAGCAGCTTATCCACTGGACAGGGGGTTGGCTACACCTTC
TRBV2	NA	NA	TRBJ2-5	CASSEEKGWQYF	TGTGCCAGCAGTGAAGAAAAGGGTTGGCAGTACTTC
TRBV10-2	TRBD2	many	TRBJ2-5	CATRQRGAGETQYF	TGCGCCACCCGACAGCGGGGGGCGGGGGAGACCCAGTACTTC
TRBV30	NA	NA	TRBJ1-6	CAWSGVPGYNSPLHF	TGTGCCTGGAGTGGGGTCCCCGGGTATAATTCACCCCTCCACTTT
TRBV7-9	TRBD1	once	TRBJ2-3	CASSYSRDRGLITDTQYF	TGTGCCAGCAGCTACTCCCGGGACAGGGGGCTTATTACAGATACGCAGTATTTT
TRBV27	NA	NA	TRBJ2-1	CASSISSGGAYNEQFF	TGTGCCAGCAGTATCTCGAGTGGGGGGGCATACAATGAGCAGTTCTTC
TRBV28	TRBD1	NA	TRBJ1-1	CASSWGQGTEAFF	TGTGCCAGCAGTTGGGGACAGGGGACCGAAGCTTTCTTT
TRBV6-5	NA	once	TRBJ2-2	CASSYSDGNTGELFF	TGTGCCAGCAGTTACTCCGACGGAAACACCGGGGAGCTGTTTTTT
TRBV20-1	NA	NA	TRBJ1-4	CSAKKWDGNEKLFF	TGCAGTGCTAAAAAATGGGACGGTAATGAAAAACTGTTTTTT
TRBV5-4	NA	few	TRBJ2-7	CASSFSDEQVSEQYF	TGTGCCAGCAGCTTTAGTGACGAGCAGGTCTCCGAGCAGTACTTC
TRBV28	NA	many	TRBJ2-7	CASTPPGADPTYEQYF	TGTGCCAGCACCCCTCCGGGGGCGGACCCTACCTACGAGCAGTACTTC
TRBV5-1	TRBD2	many	TRBJ2-5	CASASGGWETQYF	TGCGCCAGCGCCTCGGGGGGATGGGAGACCCAGTACTTC
TRBV9	NA	NA	TRBJ2-7	CASSVVGGDYNEQYF	TGTGCCAGCAGCGTAGTAGGGGGAGATTACAATGAGCAGTACTTC
TRBV7-9	NA	NA	TRBJ2-3	CTSSPVGDTQYF	TGTACCAGCAGCCCGGTAGGGGATACGCAGTATTTT
TRBV6-2/TRBV6-3	TRBD2	NA	TRBJ2-1	CASTNGASGVKWNEQFF	TGTGCCAGCACCAACGGGGCTAGCGGAGTGAAGTGGAATGAGCAGTTCTTC
TRBV20-1	TRBD2	NA	TRBJ2-5	CSAVGGGRGETQYF	TGCAGTGCTGTGGGTGGCGGGAGGGGGGAGACCCAGTACTTC
TRBV20-1	TRBD2	few	TRBJ2-7	CSAIRTSGGREQYF	TGCAGTGCTATTAGGACTAGCGGGGGACGCGAGCAGTACTTC
TRBV29-1	TRBD1	many	TRBJ2-7	CSGTGTGVNEQYF	TGCAGCGGGACCGGGACAGGGGTTAACGAGCAGTACTTC